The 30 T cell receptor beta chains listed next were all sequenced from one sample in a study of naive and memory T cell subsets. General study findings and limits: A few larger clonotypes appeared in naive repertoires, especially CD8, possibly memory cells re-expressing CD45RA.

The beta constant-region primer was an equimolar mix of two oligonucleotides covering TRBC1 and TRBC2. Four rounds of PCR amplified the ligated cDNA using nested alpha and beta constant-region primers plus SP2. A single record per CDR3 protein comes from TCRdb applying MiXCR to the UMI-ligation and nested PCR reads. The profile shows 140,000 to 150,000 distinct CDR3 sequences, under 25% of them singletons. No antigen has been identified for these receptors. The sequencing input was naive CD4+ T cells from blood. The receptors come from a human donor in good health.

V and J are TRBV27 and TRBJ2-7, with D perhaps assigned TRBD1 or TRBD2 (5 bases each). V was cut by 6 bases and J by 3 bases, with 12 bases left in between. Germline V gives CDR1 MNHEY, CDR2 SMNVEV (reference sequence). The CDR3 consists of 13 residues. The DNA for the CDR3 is TGTGCCAGCAGGCTCTCGGGGCTCTACGAGCAGTACTTC. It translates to CASRLSGLYEQYF.

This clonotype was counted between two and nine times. In DNA form, the CDR3 reads TGCAGTGCTTCACTTCTTGGGACTAGCGTACAAGAGACCCAGTACTTC. This encodes CSASLLGTSVQETQYF. This chain links TRBV20-1 with TRBJ2-5; 10 nucleotides agree with TRBD2. J gave up 2 bases and V 5 bases, and 11 bases lay outside the gene matches. This CDR3 has 16 amino acids. Germline lookup yields CDR1 DFQATT and CDR2 SNEGSKA (reference sequence).

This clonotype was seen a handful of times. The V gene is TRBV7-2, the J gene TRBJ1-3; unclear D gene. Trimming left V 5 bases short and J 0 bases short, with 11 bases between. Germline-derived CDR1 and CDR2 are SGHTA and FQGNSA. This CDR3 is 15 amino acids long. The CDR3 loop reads CASSPRLGSGNTIYF. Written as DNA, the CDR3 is TGTGCCAGCAGCCCCCGACTCGGCTCTGGAAACACCATATATTTT. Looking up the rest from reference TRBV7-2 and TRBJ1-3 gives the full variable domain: GAGVSQSPSNKVTEKGKDVELRCDPISGHTALYWYRQSLGQGLEFLIYFQGNSAPDKSGLPSDRFSAERTGGSVSTLTIQRTQQEDSAVYLCASSPRLGSGNTIYFGEGSWLTVV.

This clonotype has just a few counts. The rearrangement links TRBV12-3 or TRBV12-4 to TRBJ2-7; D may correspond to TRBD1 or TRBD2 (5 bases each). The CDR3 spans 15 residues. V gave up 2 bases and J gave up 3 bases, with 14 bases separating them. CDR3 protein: CASSLRGEGRYEQYF. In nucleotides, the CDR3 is TGTGCCAGCAGTTTAAGGGGAGAGGGTCGCTACGAGCAGTACTTC.

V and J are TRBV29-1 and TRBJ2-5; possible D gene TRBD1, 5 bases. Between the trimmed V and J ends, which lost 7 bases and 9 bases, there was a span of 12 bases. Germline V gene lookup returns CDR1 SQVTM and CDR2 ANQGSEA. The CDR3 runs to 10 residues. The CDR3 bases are TGCAGCGCGACAGCGATGGCCCAGTACTTC. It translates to CSATAMAQYF.

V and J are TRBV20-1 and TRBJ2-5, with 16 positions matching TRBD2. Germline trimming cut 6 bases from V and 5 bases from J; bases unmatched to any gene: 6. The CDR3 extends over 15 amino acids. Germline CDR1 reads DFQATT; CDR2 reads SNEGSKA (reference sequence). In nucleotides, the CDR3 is TGCAGTGCCGGGACTAGCGGGAGGGCCAGCGAGACCCAGTACTTC. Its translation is CSAGTSGRASETQYF.

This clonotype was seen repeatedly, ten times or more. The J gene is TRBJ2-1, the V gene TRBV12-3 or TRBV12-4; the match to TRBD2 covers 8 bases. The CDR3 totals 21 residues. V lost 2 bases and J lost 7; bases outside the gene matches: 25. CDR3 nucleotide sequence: TGTGCCAGCAGTTTAAGAGTAAGCGGGAGTGCCCAGTCCTCTTTGCGGAATGAGCAGTTCTTC. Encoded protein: CASSLRVSGSAQSSLRNEQFF.

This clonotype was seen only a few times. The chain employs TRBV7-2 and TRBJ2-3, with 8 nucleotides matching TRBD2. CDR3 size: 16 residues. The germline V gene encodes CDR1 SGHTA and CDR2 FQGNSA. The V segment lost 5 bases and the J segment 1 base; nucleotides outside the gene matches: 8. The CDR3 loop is CASSVGGAQGTDTQYF. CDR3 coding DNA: TGTGCCAGCAGCGTCGGGGGGGCCCAAGGCACAGATACGCAGTATTTT.

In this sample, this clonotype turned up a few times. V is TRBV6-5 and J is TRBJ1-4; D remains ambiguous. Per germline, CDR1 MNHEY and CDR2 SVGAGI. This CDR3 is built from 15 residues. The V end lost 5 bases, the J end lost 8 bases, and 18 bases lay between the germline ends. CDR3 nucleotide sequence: TGTGCCAGCAGTCCCTCATTCGTTTTGAGCGAAAAACTGTTTTTT. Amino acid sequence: CASSPSFVLSEKLFF.

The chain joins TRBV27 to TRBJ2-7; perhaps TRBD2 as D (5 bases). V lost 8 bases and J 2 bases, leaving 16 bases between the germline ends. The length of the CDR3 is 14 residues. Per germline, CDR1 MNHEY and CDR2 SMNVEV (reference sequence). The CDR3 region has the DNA TGTGCCAGCGCCCCAGCGGTGAGGACCTACGAGCAGTACTTC. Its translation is CASAPAVRTYEQYF.

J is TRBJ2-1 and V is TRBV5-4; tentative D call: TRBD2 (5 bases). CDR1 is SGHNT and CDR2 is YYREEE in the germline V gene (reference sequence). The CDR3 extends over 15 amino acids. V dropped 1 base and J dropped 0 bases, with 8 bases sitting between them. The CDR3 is CASSLKRSSYNEQFF. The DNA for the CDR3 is TGTGCCAGCAGCTTGAAGCGGAGCTCCTACAATGAGCAGTTCTTC.

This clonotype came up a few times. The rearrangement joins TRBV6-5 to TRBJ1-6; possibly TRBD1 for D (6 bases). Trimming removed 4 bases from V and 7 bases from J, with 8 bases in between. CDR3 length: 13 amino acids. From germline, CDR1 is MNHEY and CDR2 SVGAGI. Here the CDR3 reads CASSFTGNSPLHF. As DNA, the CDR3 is TGTGCCAGCAGTTTTACAGGGAATTCACCCCTCCACTTT.

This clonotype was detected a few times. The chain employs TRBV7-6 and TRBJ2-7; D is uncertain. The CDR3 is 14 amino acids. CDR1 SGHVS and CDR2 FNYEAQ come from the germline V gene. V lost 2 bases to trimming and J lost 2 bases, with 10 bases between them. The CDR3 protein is CASSLTDKPYEQYF. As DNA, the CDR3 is TGTGCCAGCAGCTTAACCGACAAACCCTACGAGCAGTACTTC.

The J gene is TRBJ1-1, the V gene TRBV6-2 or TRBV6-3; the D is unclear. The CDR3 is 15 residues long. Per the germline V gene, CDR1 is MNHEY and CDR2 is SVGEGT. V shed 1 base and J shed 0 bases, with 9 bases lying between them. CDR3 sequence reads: CASSYLGTLNTEAFF. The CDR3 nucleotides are TGTGCCAGCAGTTACTTAGGAACCCTGAACACTGAAGCTTTCTTT.

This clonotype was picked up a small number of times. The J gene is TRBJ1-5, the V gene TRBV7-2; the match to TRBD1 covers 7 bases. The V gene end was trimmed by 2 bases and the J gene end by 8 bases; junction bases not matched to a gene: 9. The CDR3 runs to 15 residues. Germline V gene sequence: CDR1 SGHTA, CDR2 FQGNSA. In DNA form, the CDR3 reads TGTGCCAGCAGCTTACAGACAGGGTCCATTGAGCCCCAGCATTTT. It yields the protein CASSLQTGSIEPQHF.

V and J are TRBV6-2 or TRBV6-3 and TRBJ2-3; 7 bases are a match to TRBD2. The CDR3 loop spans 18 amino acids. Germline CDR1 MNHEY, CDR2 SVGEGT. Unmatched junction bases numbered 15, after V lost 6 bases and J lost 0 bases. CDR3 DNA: TGTGCCAGCAGCTCCTACCATGGCGGACTAGGGAGCACAGATACGCAGTATTTT. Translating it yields CASSSYHGGLGSTDTQYF.

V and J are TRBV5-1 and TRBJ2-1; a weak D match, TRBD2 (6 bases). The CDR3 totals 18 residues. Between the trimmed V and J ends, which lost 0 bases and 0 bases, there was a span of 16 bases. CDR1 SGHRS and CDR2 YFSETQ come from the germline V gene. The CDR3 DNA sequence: TGCGCCAGCAGCTTGGCCGTGGTAGCGGTGAGCTCCTACAATGAGCAGTTCTTC. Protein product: CASSLAVVAVSSYNEQFF.

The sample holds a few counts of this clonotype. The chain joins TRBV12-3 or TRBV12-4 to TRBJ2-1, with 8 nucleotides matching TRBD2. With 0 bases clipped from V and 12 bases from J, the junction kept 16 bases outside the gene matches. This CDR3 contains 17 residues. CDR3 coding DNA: TGTGCCAGCAGTTTAGCGGGGGTTAACGGGAGGGCCGATGGGCAGTTCTTC. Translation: CASSLAGVNGRADGQFF.

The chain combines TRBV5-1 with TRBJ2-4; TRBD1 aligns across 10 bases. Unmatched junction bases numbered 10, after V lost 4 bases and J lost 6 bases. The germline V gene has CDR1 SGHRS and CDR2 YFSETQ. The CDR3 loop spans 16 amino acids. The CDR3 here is CASSRDLGQGVNIQYF. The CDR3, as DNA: TGCGCCAGCAGCAGGGATCTCGGACAGGGGGTAAACATTCAGTACTTC.

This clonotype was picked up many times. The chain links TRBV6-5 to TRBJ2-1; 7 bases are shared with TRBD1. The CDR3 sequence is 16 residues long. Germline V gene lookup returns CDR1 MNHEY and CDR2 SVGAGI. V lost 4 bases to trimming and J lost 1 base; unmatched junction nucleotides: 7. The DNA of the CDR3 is TGTGCCAGCAGTTCACAGGGGCGACCGTCCTACAATGAGCAGTTCTTC. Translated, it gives CASSSQGRPSYNEQFF.

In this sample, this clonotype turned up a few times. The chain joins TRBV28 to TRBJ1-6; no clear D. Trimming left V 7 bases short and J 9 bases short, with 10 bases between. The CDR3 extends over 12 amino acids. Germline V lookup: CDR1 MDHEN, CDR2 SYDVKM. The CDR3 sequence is CASTVMSSPLHF. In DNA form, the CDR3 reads TGTGCCAGCACAGTAATGAGTTCACCCCTCCACTTT.

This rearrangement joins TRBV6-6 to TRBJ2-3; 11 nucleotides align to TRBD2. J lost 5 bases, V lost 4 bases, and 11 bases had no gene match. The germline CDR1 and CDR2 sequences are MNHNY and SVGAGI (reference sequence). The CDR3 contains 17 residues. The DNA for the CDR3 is TGTGCCAGCAGTTCGCCGGGACTAGCGGTCCGGAGAGATACGCAGTATTTT. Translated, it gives CASSSPGLAVRRDTQYF.

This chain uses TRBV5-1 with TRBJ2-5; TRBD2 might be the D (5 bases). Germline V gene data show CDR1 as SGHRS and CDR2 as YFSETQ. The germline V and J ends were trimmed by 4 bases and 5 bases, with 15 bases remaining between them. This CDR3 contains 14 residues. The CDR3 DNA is TGCGCCAGCAGCCCTGACGGGATCCAGGAGACCCAGTACTTC. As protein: CASSPDGIQETQYF.

This chain's CDR3 is CASSYALAGIDHTDTQYF. The DNA for the CDR3 is TGTGCCAGCAGTTACGCACTAGCGGGGATCGACCACACAGATACGCAGTATTTT. The chain combines TRBV6-2 or TRBV6-3 with TRBJ2-3; TRBD2 matches at 10 bases. Germline CDR1 reads MNHEY; CDR2 reads SVGEGT. V shed 2 bases, J shed 2 bases, and the junction held 10 bases outside the gene matches. CDR3 length: 18 amino acids.

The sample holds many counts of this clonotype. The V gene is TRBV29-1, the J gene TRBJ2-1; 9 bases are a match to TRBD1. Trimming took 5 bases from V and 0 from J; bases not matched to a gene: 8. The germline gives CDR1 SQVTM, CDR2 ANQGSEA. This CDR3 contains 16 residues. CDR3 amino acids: CSVKSGTGSSYNEQFF. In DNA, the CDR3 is TGCAGCGTTAAAAGCGGGACAGGGAGCTCCTACAATGAGCAGTTCTTC.

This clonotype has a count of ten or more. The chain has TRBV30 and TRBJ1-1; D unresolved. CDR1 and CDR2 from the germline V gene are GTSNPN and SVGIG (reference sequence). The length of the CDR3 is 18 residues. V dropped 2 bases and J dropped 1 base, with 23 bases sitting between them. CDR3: CAWSNPRGRKGWNTEAFF. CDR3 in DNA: TGTGCCTGGAGTAATCCCCGCGGCAGGAAAGGGTGGAACACTGAAGCTTTCTTT.

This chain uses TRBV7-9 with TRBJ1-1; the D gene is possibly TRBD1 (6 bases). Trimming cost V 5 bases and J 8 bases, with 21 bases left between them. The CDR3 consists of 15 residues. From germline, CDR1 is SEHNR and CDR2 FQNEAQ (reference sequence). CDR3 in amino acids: CASSPRRGQHHEAFF. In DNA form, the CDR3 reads TGTGCCAGCAGCCCGAGAAGAGGACAGCACCACGAAGCTTTCTTT.

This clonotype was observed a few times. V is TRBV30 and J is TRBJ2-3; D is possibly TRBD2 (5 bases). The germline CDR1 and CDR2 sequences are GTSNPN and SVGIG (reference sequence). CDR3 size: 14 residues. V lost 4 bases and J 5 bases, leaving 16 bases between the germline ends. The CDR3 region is CAWNLARMGDTQYF. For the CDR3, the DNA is TGTGCCTGGAACCTAGCCCGAATGGGAGATACGCAGTATTTT.

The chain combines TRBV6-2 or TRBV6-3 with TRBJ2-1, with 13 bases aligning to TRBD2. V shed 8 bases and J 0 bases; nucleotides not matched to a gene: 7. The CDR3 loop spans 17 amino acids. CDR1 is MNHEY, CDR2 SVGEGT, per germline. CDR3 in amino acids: CASSGTSGTISYNEQFF. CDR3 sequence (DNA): TGTGCCAGCTCCGGGACTAGCGGGACCATCTCCTACAATGAGCAGTTCTTC.

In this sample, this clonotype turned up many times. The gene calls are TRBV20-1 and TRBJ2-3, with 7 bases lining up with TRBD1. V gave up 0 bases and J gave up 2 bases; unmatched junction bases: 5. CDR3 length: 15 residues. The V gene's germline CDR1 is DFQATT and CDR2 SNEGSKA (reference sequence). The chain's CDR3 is CSAREGRGFTDTQYF. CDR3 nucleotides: TGCAGTGCTAGAGAAGGCAGGGGGTTCACAGATACGCAGTATTTT.